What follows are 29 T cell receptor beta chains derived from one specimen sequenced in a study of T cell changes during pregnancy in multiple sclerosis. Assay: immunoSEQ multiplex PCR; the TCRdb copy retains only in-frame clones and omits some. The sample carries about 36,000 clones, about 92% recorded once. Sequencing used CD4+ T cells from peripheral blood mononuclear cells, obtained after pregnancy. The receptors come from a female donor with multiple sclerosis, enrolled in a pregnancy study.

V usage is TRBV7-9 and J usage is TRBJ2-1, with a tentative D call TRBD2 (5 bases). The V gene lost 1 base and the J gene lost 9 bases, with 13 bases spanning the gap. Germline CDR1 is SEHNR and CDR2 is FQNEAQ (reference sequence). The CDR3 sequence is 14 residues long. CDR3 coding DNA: TGTGCCAGCAGCTTAGAAGGACTTTTCCCTGAGCAGTTCTTC. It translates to CASSLEGLFPEQFF.

The CDR3 spells CASARLPTSTDTQYF. DNA for the CDR3: TGTGCCAGCGCCCGGTTGCCTACTAGCACAGATACGCAGTATTTT. The rearrangement uses TRBV7-6 and TRBJ2-3, with D hard to call. V was clipped by 8 bases and J by 0 bases, with 15 bases between them. This CDR3 spans 15 amino acids. The V gene's germline CDR1 is SGHVS and CDR2 FNYEAQ.

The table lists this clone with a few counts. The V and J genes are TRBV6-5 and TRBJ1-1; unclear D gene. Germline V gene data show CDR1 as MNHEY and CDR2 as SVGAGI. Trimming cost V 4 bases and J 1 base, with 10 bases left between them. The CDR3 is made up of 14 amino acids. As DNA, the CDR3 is TGTGCCAGCAGTTCAGACACATGGAACACTGAAGCTTTCTTT. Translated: CASSSDTWNTEAFF.

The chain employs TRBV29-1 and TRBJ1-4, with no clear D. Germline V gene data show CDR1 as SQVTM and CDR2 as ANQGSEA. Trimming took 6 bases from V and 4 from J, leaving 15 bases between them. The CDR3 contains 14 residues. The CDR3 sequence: CSVRWQANNEKLFF. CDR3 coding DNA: TGCAGCGTAAGGTGGCAGGCTAATAATGAAAAACTGTTTTTT.

Here the CDR3 reads CASSTDRGETQYF. For the CDR3, the DNA is TGTGCCAGTAGTACAGACAGGGGCGAGACCCAGTACTTC. The chain has TRBV19 and TRBJ2-5; 8 nucleotides line up with TRBD1. The CDR3 is 13 amino acids. Germline trimming cut 4 bases from V and 5 bases from J; bases unmatched to any gene: 3. The germline V gene encodes CDR1 LNHDA and CDR2 SQIVND (reference sequence).

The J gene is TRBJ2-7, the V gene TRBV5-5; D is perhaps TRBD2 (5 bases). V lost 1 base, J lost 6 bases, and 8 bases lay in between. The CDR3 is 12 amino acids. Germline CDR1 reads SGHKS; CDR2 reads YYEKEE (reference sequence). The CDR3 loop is CASSLPSGEQYF. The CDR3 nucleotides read TGTGCCAGCAGCTTGCCCAGCGGCGAGCAGTACTTC.

CDR3 in DNA: TGTGCCAGCAGCACGGCGGGGGGGGGTGAGCAGTTCTTC. Translated: CASSTAGGGEQFF. The gene calls are TRBV6-5 and TRBJ2-1; TRBD2 aligns across 9 bases. The V gene end was trimmed by 6 bases and the J gene end by 9 bases; junction bases not matched to a gene: 6. Germline V gene sequence: CDR1 MNHEY, CDR2 SVGAGI. The CDR3 length is 13 residues.

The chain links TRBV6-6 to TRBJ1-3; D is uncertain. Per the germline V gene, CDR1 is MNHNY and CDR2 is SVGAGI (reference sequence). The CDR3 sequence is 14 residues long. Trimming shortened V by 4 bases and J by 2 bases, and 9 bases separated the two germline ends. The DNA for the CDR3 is TGTGCCAGCAGTTCCCCACGGGCTGGAAACACCATATATTTT. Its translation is CASSSPRAGNTIYF.

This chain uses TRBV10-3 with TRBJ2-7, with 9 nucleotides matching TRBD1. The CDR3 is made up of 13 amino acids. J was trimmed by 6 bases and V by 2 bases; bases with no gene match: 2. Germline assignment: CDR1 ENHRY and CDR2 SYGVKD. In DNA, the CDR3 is TGTGCCATCAGTGAGGGACAGGGGATCGAGCAGTACTTC. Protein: CAISEGQGIEQYF.

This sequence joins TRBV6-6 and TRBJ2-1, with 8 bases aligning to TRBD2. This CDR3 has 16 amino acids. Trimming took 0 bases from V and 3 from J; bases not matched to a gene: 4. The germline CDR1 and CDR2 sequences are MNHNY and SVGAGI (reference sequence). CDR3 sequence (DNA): TGTGCCAGCAGTTACTCGTCCGGGACTAGCTACAATGAGCAGTTCTTC. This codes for CASSYSSGTSYNEQFF.

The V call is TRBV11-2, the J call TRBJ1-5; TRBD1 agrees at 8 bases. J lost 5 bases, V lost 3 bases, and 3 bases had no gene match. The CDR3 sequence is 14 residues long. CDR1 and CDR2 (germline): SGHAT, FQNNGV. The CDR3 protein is CASSLTGVDQPQHF. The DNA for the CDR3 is TGTGCCAGCAGCTTGACAGGGGTGGATCAGCCCCAGCATTTT. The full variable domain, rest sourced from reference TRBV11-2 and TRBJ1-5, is EAGVAQSPRYKIIEKRQSVAFWCNPISGHATLYWYQQILGQGPKLLIQFQNNGVVDDSQLPKDRFSAERLKGVDSTLKIQPAKLEDSAVYLCASSLTGVDQPQHFGDGTRLSIL.

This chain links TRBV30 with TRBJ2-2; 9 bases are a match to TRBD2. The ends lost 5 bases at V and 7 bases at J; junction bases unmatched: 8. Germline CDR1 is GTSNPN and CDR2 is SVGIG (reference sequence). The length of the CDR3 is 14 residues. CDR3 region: CAWVAGVLHGELFF. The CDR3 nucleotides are TGTGCCTGGGTAGCGGGAGTATTACACGGGGAGCTGTTTTTT. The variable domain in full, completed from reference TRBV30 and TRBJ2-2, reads SQTIHQWPATLVQPVGSPLSLECTVEGTSNPNLYWYRQAAGRGLQLLFYSVGIGQISSEVPQNLSASRPQDRQFILSSKKLLLSDSGFYLCAWVAGVLHGELFFGEGSRLTVL.

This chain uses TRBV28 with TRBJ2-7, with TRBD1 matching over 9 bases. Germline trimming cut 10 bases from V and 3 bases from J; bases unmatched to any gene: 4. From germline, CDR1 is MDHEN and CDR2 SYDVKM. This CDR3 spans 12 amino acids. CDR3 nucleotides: TGTGCCATAACAGGGGGCTTCTACGAGCAGTACTTC. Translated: CAITGGFYEQYF. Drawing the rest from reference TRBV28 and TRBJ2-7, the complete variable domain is DVKVTQSSRYLVKRTGEKVFLECVQDMDHENMFWYRQDPGLGLRLIYFSYDVKMKEKGDIPEGYSVSREKKERFSLILESASTNQTSMYLCAITGGFYEQYFGPGTRLTVT.

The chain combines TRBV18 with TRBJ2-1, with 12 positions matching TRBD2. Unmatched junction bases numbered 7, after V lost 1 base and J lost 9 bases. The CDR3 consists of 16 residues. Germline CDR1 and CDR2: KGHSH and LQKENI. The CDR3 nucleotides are TGTGCCAGCTCACCACAGGGACTAGCGGGTCAGGGTGAGCAGTTCTTC. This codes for CASSPQGLAGQGEQFF.

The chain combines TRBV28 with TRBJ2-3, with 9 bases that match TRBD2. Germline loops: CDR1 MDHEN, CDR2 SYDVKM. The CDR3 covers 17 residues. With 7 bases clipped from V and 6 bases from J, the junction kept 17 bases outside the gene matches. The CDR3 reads CASKGGHGREGGDTQYF. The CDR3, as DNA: TGTGCCAGCAAGGGGGGCCACGGGCGGGAGGGCGGGGATACGCAGTATTTT.

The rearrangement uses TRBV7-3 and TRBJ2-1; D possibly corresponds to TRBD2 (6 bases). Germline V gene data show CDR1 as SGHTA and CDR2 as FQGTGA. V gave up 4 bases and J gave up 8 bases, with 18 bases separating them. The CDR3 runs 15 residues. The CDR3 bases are TGTGCCAGCAGCTCGGCGGGACCCCCGAGGGATGAGCAGTTCTTC. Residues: CASSSAGPPRDEQFF.

The CDR3 DNA sequence: TGTGCCAGCAGCGCGACTAGCGGGAGCACCTACAATGAGCAGTTCTTC. This codes for CASSATSGSTYNEQFF. This rearrangement joins TRBV9 to TRBJ2-1; 12 positions match TRBD2. Per germline, CDR1 SGDLS and CDR2 YYNGEE. CDR3 length: 16 residues. The junction had 3 bases not matched to a gene; V was cut back by 3 bases and J by 2 bases.

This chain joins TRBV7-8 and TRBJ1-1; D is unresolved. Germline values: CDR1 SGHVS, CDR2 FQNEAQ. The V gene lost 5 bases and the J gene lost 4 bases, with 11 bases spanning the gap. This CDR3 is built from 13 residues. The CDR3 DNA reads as TGTGCCAGCAGCCCTCGTCTGCGCACTGAAGCTTTCTTT. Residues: CASSPRLRTEAFF.

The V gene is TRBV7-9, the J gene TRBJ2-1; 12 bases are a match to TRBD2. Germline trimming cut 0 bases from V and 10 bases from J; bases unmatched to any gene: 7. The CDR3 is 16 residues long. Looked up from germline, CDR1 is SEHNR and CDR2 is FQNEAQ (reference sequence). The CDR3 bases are TGTGCCAGCAGCTTAGCGGGACTAGCGGGTCGCTTGGAGCAGTTCTTC. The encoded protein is CASSLAGLAGRLEQFF.

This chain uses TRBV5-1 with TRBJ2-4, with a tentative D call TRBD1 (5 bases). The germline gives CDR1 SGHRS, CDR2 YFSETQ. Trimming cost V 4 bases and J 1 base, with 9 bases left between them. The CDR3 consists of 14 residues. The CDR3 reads CASSLDSAKNIQYF. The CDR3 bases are TGCGCCAGCAGCCTTGACAGTGCCAAAAACATTCAGTACTTC.

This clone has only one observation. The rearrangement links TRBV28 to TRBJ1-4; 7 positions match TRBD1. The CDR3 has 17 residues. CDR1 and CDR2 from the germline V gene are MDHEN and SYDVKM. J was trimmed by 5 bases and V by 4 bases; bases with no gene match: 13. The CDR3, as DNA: TGTGCCAGCAGTTCCTCATTTAGGGGGCGGCGCAATGAAAAACTGTTTTTT. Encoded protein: CASSSSFRGRRNEKLFF.

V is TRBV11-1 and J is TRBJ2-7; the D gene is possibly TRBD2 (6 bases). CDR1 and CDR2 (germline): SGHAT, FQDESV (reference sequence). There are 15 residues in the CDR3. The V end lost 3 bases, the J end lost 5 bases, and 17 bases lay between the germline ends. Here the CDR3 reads CASSFYGPGGDEQYF. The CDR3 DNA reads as TGTGCCAGCAGCTTTTATGGACCCGGGGGAGACGAGCAGTACTTC.

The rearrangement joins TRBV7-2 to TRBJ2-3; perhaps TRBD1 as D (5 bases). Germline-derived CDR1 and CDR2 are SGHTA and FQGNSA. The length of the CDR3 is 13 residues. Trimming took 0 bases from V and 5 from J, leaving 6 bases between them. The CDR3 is CASSLAGEDTQYF. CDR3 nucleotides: TGTGCCAGCAGCTTAGCAGGGGAAGATACGCAGTATTTT.

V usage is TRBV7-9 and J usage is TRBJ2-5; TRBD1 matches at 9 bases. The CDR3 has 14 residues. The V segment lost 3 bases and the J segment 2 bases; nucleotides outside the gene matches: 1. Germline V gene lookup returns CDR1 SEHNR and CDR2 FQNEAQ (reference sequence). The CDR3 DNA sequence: TGTGCCAGCAGCTTTGGACAGGGGCAAGAGACCCAGTACTTC. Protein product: CASSFGQGQETQYF.

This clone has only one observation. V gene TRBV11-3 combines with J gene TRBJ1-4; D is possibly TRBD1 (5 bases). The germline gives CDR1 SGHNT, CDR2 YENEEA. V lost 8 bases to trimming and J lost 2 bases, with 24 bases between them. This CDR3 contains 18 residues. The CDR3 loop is CASCEKGRNEATNEKLFF. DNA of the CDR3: TGTGCCAGCTGCGAAAAGGGGCGAAATGAAGCGACTAATGAAAAACTGTTTTTT. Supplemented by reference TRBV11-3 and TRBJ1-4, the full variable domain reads EAGVVQSPRYKIIEKKQPVAFWCNPISGHNTLYWYLQNLGQGPELLIRYENEEAVDDSQLPKDRFSAERLKGVDSTLKIQPAELGDSAVYLCASCEKGRNEATNEKLFFGSGTQLSVL.

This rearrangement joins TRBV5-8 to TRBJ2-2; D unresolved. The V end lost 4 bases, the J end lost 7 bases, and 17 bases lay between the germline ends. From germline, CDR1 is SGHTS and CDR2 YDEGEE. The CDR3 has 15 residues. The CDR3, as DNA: TGTGCCAGCAGCCACCGGGTCAAGAATAACGGGGAGCTGTTTTTT. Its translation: CASSHRVKNNGELFF.

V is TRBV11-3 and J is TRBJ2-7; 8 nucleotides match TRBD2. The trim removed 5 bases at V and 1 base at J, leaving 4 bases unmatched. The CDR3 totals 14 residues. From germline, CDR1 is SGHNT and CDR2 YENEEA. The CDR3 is CASSPGTSSYEQYF. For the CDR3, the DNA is TGTGCCAGCAGCCCCGGGACTAGTTCCTACGAGCAGTACTTC.

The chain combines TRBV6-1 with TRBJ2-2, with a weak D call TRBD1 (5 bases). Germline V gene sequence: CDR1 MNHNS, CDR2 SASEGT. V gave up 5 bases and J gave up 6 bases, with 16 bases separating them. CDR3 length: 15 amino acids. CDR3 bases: TGTGCCAGCAGTAATGGCCGGTTAGGGGCCGGGGAGCTGTTTTTT. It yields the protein CASSNGRLGAGELFF.

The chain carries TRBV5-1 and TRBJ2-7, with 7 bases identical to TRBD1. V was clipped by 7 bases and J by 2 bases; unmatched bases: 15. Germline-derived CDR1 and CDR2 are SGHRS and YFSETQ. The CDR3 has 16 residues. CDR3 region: CASGVGTDWKTYEQYF. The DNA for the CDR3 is TGCGCCAGCGGGGTGGGGACAGACTGGAAAACCTACGAGCAGTACTTC.